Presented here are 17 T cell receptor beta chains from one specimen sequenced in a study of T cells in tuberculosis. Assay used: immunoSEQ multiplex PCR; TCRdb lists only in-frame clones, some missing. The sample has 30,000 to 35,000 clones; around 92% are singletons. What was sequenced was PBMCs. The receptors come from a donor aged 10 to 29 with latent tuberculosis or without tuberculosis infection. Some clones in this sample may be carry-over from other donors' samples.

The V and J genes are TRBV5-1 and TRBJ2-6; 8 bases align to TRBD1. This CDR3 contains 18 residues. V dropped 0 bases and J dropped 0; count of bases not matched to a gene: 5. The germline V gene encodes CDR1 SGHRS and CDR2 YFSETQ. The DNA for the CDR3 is TGCGCCAGCAGCTTGGCGGCAGGGGGCCTCTCTGGGGCCAACGTCCTGACTTTC. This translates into CASSLAAGGLSGANVLTF.

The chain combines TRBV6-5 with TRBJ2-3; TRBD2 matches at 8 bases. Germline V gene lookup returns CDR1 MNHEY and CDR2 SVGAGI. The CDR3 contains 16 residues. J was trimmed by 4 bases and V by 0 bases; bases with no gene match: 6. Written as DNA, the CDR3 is TGTGCCAGCAGTTACTCAGGAGCGGGGGATGCAGATACGCAGTATTTT. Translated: CASSYSGAGDADTQYF.

In DNA form, the CDR3 reads TGCGCCAGCAGCCAAGTTCACAGCCCGAACACTGAAGCTTTCTTT. This translates into CASSQVHSPNTEAFF. V and J are TRBV4-1 and TRBJ1-1; D remains unclear. CDR1 MGHRA and CDR2 YSYEKL come from the germline V gene. CDR3 size: 15 residues. V lost 1 base and J lost 1, with 10 bases in between.

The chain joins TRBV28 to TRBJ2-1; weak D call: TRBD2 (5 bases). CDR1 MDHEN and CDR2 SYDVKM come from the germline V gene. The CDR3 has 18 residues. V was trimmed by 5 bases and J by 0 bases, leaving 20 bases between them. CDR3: CASSRPTRATSSYNEQFF. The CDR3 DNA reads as TGTGCCAGCAGTCGCCCCACTAGAGCGACGAGCTCCTACAATGAGCAGTTCTTC.

CDR3 in DNA: TGTGCCAGCAGCTTGTCGCGGGGGGACCCCTTAGGAGAGACCCAGTACTTC. Protein product: CASSLSRGDPLGETQYF. The rearrangement joins TRBV5-8 to TRBJ2-5, with 8 bases that match TRBD2. V lost 1 base and J lost 4; bases outside the gene matches: 12. This CDR3 contains 17 residues. The germline V gene has CDR1 SGHTS and CDR2 YDEGEE.

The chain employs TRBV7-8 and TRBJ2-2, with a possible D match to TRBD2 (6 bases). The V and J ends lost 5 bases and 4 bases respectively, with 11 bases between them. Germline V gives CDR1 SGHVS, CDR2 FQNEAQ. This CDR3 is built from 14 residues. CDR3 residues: CASSRGVSTGELFF. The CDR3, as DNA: TGTGCCAGCAGCCGCGGGGTATCCACCGGGGAGCTGTTTTTT.

The CDR3, as DNA: TGTGCCAGCAGTGAAAGTTCGGGTTGGGGGGAGAGCTACGAGCAGTACTTC. Its protein is CASSESSGWGESYEQYF. The chain employs TRBV2 and TRBJ2-7; a possible D gene is TRBD2 (6 bases). CDR1 and CDR2 (germline): SNHLY, FYNNEI. The CDR3 runs 17 residues. Trimming removed 2 bases from V and 3 bases from J, with 20 bases in between. The whole variable domain, remainder taken from reference TRBV2 and TRBJ2-7, is EPEVTQTPSHQVTQMGQEVILRCVPISNHLYFYWYRQILGQKVEFLVSFYNNEISEKSEIFDDQFSVERPDGSNFTLKIRSTKLEDSAMYFCASSESSGWGESYEQYFGPGTRLTVT.

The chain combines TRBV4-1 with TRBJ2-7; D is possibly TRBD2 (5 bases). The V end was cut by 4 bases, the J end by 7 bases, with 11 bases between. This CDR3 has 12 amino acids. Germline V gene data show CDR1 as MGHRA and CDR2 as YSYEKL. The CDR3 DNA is TGCGCCAGCAGCCCCCCCCCGGGAGAGCAGTACTTC. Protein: CASSPPPGEQYF.

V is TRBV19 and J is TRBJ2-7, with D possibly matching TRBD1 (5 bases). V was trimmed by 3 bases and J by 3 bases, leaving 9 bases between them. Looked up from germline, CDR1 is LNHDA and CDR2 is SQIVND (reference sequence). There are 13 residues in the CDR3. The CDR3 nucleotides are TGTGCCAGTAGTATCGGACATCTCTACGAGCAGTACTTC. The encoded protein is CASSIGHLYEQYF. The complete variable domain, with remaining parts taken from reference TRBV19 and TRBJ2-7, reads DGGITQSPKYLFRKEGQNVTLSCEQNLNHDAMYWYRQDPGQGLRLIYYSQIVNDFQKGDIAEGYSVSREKKESFPLTVTSAQKNPTAFYLCASSIGHLYEQYFGPGTRLTVT.

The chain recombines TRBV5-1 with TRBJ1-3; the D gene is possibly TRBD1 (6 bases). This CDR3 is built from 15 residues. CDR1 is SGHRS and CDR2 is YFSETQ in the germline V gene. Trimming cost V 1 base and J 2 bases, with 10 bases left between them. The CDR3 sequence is CASSLYSGAGNTIYF. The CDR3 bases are TGCGCCAGCAGCTTGTATTCAGGGGCTGGAAACACCATATATTTT.

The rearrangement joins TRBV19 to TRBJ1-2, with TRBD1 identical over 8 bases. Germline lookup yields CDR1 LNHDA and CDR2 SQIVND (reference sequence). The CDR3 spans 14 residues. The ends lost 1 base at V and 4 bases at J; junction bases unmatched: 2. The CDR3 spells CASSIGTGSYGYTF. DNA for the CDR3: TGTGCCAGTAGTATAGGGACAGGGAGCTATGGCTACACCTTC.

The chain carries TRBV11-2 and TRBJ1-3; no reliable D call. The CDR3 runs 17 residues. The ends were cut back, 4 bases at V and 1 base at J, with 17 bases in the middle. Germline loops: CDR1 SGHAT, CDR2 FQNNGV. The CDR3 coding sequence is TGTGCCAGCAGCTCGCAAGCCGGGAGGGCATCTGGAAACACCATATATTTT. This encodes CASSSQAGRASGNTIYF.

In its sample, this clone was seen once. CDR3 nucleotide sequence: TGTGCCAGTAGTACCCGATCGGACACTGAAGCTTTCTTT. Translated: CASSTRSDTEAFF. The rearrangement joins TRBV19 to TRBJ1-1; D is uncertain. Germline CDR1 reads LNHDA; CDR2 reads SQIVND (reference sequence). V lost 4 bases and J 3 bases, leaving 9 bases between the germline ends. This CDR3 comprises 13 residues.

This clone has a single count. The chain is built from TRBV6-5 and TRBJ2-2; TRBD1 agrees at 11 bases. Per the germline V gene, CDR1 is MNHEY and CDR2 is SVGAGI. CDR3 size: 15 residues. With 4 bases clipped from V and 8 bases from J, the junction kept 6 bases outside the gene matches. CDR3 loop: CASSSDRGRTGELFF. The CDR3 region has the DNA TGTGCCAGCAGTTCGGACAGGGGGCGAACTGGGGAGCTGTTTTTT.

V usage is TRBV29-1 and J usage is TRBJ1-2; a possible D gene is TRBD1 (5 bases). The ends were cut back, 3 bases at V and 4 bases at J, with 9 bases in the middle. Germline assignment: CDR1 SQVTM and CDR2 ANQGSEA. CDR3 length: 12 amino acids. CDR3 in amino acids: CSVDRTSYGYTF. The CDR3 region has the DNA TGCAGCGTTGATCGGACATCCTATGGCTACACCTTC.

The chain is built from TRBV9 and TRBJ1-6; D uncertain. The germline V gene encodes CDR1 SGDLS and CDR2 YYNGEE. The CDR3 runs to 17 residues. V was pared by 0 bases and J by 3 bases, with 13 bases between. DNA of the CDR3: TGTGCCAGCAGCGTAGAGGGCAGCGGCCTCTATAATTCACCCCTCCACTTT. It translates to CASSVEGSGLYNSPLHF. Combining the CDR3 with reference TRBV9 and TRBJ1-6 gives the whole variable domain DSGVTQTPKHLITATGQRVTLRCSPRSGDLSVYWYQQSLDQGLQFLIQYYNGEERAKGNILERFSAQQFPDLHSELNLSSLELGDSALYFCASSVEGSGLYNSPLHFGNGTRLTVT.

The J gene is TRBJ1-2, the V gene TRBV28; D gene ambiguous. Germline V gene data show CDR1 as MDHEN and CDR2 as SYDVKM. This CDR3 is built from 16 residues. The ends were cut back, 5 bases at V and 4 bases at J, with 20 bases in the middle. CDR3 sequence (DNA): TGTGCCAGCAGTCTTAGGGTGACTATGGGCCCCTATGGCTACACCTTC. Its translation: CASSLRVTMGPYGYTF.